A single sample gave rise to the 14 T cell receptor beta chains below, sequenced in a study of T cells in Graves' hyperthyroidism and ophthalmopathy. Authors of the study amplified TCR beta CDR3 regions from RNA transcripts. Primed by the HTBI set, a first-round RT-PCR was run on the TCR CDR3. MiXCR, run by TCRdb on the multiplex PCR reads, gives a single entry per CDR3 protein. The profile shows around 500,000 distinct CDR3 sequences, around a fifth of them singletons. The sequenced material came from blood. These receptors were obtained from a woman between 65 and 79 years old with Graves' ophthalmopathy.

The gene calls are TRBV12-3 or TRBV12-4 and TRBJ2-3, with 8 bases that match TRBD2. V shed 6 bases and J 3 bases; nucleotides not matched to a gene: 11. The CDR3 is 16 amino acids. CDR3 region: CASSLQGLALTDTQYF. The CDR3 DNA reads TGTGCCAGCAGCCTACAAGGACTAGCTTTAACAGATACGCAGTATTTT.

The chain recombines TRBV6-1 with TRBJ2-1, with D perhaps matching TRBD2 (6 bases). Germline loops: CDR1 MNHNS, CDR2 SASEGT. The V end lost 6 bases, the J end lost 4 bases, and 16 bases lay between the germline ends. This CDR3 is built from 15 residues. CDR3 loop: CASRQGLGRYNEQFF. DNA for the CDR3: TGTGCCAGCAGGCAGGGACTCGGGCGGTACAATGAGCAGTTCTTC.

The chain is built from TRBV3-1 and TRBJ1-3; perhaps TRBD1 as D (5 bases). V was shortened by 3 bases and J by 4 bases, with 7 bases between the two germline ends. Germline CDR1 reads LGHDT; CDR2 reads YNNKEL (reference sequence). There are 13 residues in the CDR3. The CDR3 DNA reads as TGTGCCAGCAGCCACGCAGGGGGAAACACCATATATTTT. Residues: CASSHAGGNTIYF.

The chain links TRBV9 to TRBJ2-5; maybe TRBD2 (5 bases). CDR1 SGDLS and CDR2 YYNGEE come from the germline V gene. The CDR3 extends over 15 amino acids. The V end was cut by 0 bases, the J end by 4 bases, with 13 bases between. CDR3 amino acids: CASSVATGMGETQYF. The CDR3 coding sequence is TGTGCCAGCAGCGTAGCTACGGGGATGGGAGAGACCCAGTACTTC.

This clonotype has ten or more counts. The chain recombines TRBV3-1 with TRBJ2-7; the match to TRBD2 covers 13 bases. CDR1 is LGHDT and CDR2 is YNNKEL in the germline V gene (reference sequence). The J segment lost 4 bases and the V segment lost 1 base, leaving 4 bases of the junction unmatched. CDR3 length: 16 amino acids. CDR3 nucleotides: TGTGCCAGCAGCCAAGGGGGACTAGCGGGGACTTACGAGCAGTACTTC. It encodes CASSQGGLAGTYEQYF.

The chain recombines TRBV18 with TRBJ1-5; no firm D call. The CDR3 spans 16 residues. V was cut by 0 bases and J by 7 bases, with 16 bases left in between. The germline CDR1 and CDR2 sequences are KGHSH and LQKENI. Here the CDR3 DNA reads TGTGCCAGCTCACCACCCGGGGAAGCGATATCCCAGCCCCAGCATTTT. This translates into CASSPPGEAISQPQHF. Full variable domain (rest looked up from reference TRBV18 and TRBJ1-5): NAGVMQNPRHLVRRRGQEARLRCSPMKGHSHVYWYRQLPEEGLKFMVYLQKENIIDESGMPKERFSAEFPKEGPSILRIQQVVRGDSAAYFCASSPPGEAISQPQHFGDGTRLSIL.

The chain carries TRBV9 and TRBJ1-2; no clear D gene. The germline CDR1 and CDR2 sequences are SGDLS and YYNGEE. This CDR3 is 13 amino acids long. Trimming shortened V by 0 bases and J by 8 bases, and 11 bases separated the two germline ends. The CDR3 is CASSVVSSGGYTF. The CDR3 DNA follows: TGTGCCAGCAGCGTAGTGAGCTCTGGGGGCTACACCTTC. Drawing the rest from reference TRBV9 and TRBJ1-2, the complete variable domain is DSGVTQTPKHLITATGQRVTLRCSPRSGDLSVYWYQQSLDQGLQFLIQYYNGEERAKGNILERFSAQQFPDLHSELNLSSLELGDSALYFCASSVVSSGGYTFGSGTRLTVV.

The chain recombines TRBV19 with TRBJ1-5; no clear D. Germline CDR1 and CDR2: LNHDA and SQIVND (reference sequence). The CDR3 contains 12 residues. V was pared by 5 bases and J by 4 bases, with 6 bases between. In DNA form, the CDR3 reads TGTGCCAGTAGTGCCGTTAATCAGCCCCAGCATTTT. Translation: CASSAVNQPQHF.

This clonotype was counted only a few times. This chain uses TRBV9 with TRBJ2-2; D is unresolved. V lost 0 bases and J 4 bases, leaving 13 bases between the germline ends. The CDR3 consists of 16 residues. From germline, CDR1 is SGDLS and CDR2 YYNGEE. The CDR3 region has the DNA TGTGCCAGCAGCGTAGCTGTCACAGCAAGCACCGGGGAGCTGTTTTTT. Its translation is CASSVAVTASTGELFF.

This clonotype was counted many times. This sequence joins TRBV5-1 and TRBJ2-5, with 7 bases fitting TRBD2. CDR3 length: 16 residues. The germline gives CDR1 SGHRS, CDR2 YFSETQ. The V segment lost 1 base and the J segment 1 base; nucleotides outside the gene matches: 7. CDR3: CASSLWGREAQETQYF. CDR3 coding DNA: TGCGCCAGCAGCTTGTGGGGGAGGGAAGCCCAAGAGACCCAGTACTTC. Looking up the rest from reference TRBV5-1 and TRBJ2-5 gives the full variable domain: KAGVTQTPRYLIKTRGQQVTLSCSPISGHRSVSWYQQTPGQGLQFLFEYFSETQRNKGNFPGRFSGRQFSNSRSEMNVSTLELGDSALYLCASSLWGREAQETQYFGPGTRLLVL.

This clonotype was detected a few times. The V gene is TRBV20-1, the J gene TRBJ2-7; 8 bases are shared with TRBD1. Germline V CDR1 and CDR2: DFQATT, SNEGSKA (reference sequence). CDR3 length: 16 residues. V lost 3 bases, J lost 2 bases, and 12 bases stayed unmatched. CDR3 sequence: CSARRLGQGFTYEQYF. The CDR3 coding sequence is TGCAGTGCTAGGCGACTCGGACAGGGTTTTACCTACGAGCAGTACTTC.

This chain links TRBV7-9 with TRBJ1-6; no clear D. Looked up from germline, CDR1 is SEHNR and CDR2 is FQNEAQ (reference sequence). V was trimmed by 1 base and J by 6 bases, leaving 10 bases between them. CDR3 length: 15 amino acids. CDR3 DNA sequence: TGTGCCAGCAGCTTAGTTTTCGGCAGTAATTCACCCCTCCACTTT. Its protein product is CASSLVFGSNSPLHF. Variable domain in full (rest from reference TRBV7-9 and TRBJ1-6): DTGVSQNPRHKITKRGQNVTFRCDPISEHNRLYWYRQTLGQGPEFLTYFQNEAQLEKSRLLSDRFSAERPKGSFSTLEIQRTEQGDSAMYLCASSLVFGSNSPLHFGNGTRLTVT.

With respect to this clonotype: Without the conserved terminal phenylalanine or tryptophan, this CDR3 likely stems from a read error. This chain joins TRBV28 and TRBJ1-5; a possible D gene is TRBD1 (5 bases). Germline assignment: CDR1 MDHEN and CDR2 SYDVKM. Trimming cost V 5 bases and J 1 base, with 18 bases left between them. The CDR3 has 17 residues. This CDR3 reads CASSPGGGGGSNQPQHS. CDR3 bases: TGTGCCAGCAGTCCCGGAGGCGGGGGAGGGAGCAATCAGCCCCAGCATTCT.

Turning to this clonotype: This is likely a read error, given that the CDR3 carries no conserved phenylalanine or tryptophan at its end. V usage is TRBV2 and J usage is TRBJ2-2; 8 bases align to TRBD2. The CDR3 length is 15 residues. Trimming took 7 bases from V and 3 from J; bases not matched to a gene: 7. Germline CDR1 and CDR2: SNHLY and FYNNEI. CDR3 DNA: TGTGCCAGCACCATTAGCGGGATGGACACCGGGGAGCTGTTTCTT. Translation: CASTISGMDTGELFL.